Listed here is a single T cell receptor (beta chain). Its target is not known. The sample comes from a study of CD8 T cell repertoires and HIV-1 epitope variants. TCRdb keeps only in-frame clones here, not all; method: immunoSEQ multiplex PCR. The table lists under 6,500 clones, roughly 65% of them singletons. The V gene's germline CDR1 is LGHNA and CDR2 YSLEER. The CDR3 runs to 15 residues. With 0 bases clipped from V and 5 bases from J, the junction kept 4 bases outside the gene matches. The V call is TRBV4-3, the J call TRBJ1-1; 9 bases line up with TRBD1. This clonotype was sampled from a male donor with HIV. The sequenced sample was cultured CD8+ T cells derived from PBMCs. The CDR3 is CASSQDRTGVTEAFF. The CDR3 DNA reads as TGCGCCAGCAGCCAAGATAGGACAGGGGTGACTGAAGCTTTCTTT.